The table lists the clone carrying this T cell receptor (beta chain) with a count of one. What it recognizes is unknown. This entry is derived from a study of tumor-infiltrating lymphocytes in glioblastoma multiforme. Deletions cut 0 bases from V and 4 bases from J, with 6 bases between. This CDR3 is built from 14 residues. Germline V gene lookup returns CDR1 SGHAT and CDR2 FQNNGV. Study-level results: Clone frequencies may be distorted by unequal TCR transcripts per cell. TCR plus mutation findings rest on a single glioblastoma patient. The T cells in this sample were not sorted into functional subsets.

TCR beta libraries were built from RNA through three nested multiplex PCR rounds using modified ARM-PCR. Input was 0.4 to 0.65 ug total RNA, reverse-transcribed with a C-beta primer. MiXCR was run by TCRdb on the multiplex PCR reads, yielding one entry per CDR3 protein. The sample lists 13,000 or so distinct CDR3 sequences, 60% to 65% occurring once. Sequencing input: brain tumor tissue. The chain is built from TRBV11-2 and TRBJ2-2, with D perhaps TRBD1 (5 bases). The sequence was collected from a male donor with glioblastoma. In DNA, the CDR3 is TGTGCCAGCAGCTTAGACAGGGCCACCGGGGAGCTGTTTTTT. It specifies CASSLDRATGELFF.